The next 5 T cell receptor beta chains were all read from a single sample in a study of T cells in Graves' hyperthyroidism and ophthalmopathy. Amplified TCR beta CDR3 regions derived from RNA transcripts. A first-round RT-PCR of the TCR CDR3 used the HTBI primer set. TCRdb re-called the multiplex PCR reads through MiXCR, storing one row per CDR3 protein. This sample yields more than 300,000 distinct CDR3 sequences, of which about a sixth are seen a single time; around a third belongs to the top ten. Input material: blood. The origin of the receptors is a woman aged 25 to 45 with Graves' hyperthyroidism that later progressed to Graves' ophthalmopathy.

This clonotype appeared many times. The chain has TRBV6-1 and TRBJ1-1, with D perhaps TRBD1 (6 bases). The V and J ends lost 10 bases and 2 bases respectively, with 20 bases between them. The CDR3 has 15 residues. From germline, CDR1 is MNHNS and CDR2 SASEGT. DNA of the CDR3: TGTGCCATCACATTAGGAGGGGGACCCAACACTGAAGCTTTCTTT. It is translated as CAITLGGGPNTEAFF.

The V call is TRBV28, the J call TRBJ2-1, with D perhaps TRBD2 (7 bases). From germline, CDR1 is MDHEN and CDR2 SYDVKM. V lost 8 bases to trimming and J lost 7 bases, with 24 bases between them. This CDR3 is built from 16 residues. The CDR3 coding sequence is TGTGCCAGCGGCCCCGGGACAACGACTAGCCGTAATGAGCAGTTCTTC. Encoded protein: CASGPGTTTSRNEQFF.

There are a few counts of this clonotype. The CDR3 reads CSARTGTGGTYEQFF. The CDR3 DNA follows: TGCAGTGCTAGGACCGGGACAGGGGGCACCTACGAGCAGTTCTTC. The J gene is TRBJ2-7, the V gene TRBV20-1; the match to TRBD1 covers 12 bases. The J call is doubtful: the DNA matches TRBJ2-1 better. Germline CDR1 reads DFQATT; CDR2 reads SNEGSKA (reference sequence). The CDR3 is 15 residues long.

This clonotype was detected a few times. The chain carries TRBV27 and TRBJ2-3, with 8 bases matching TRBD1. After removal of 5 bases from V and 3 bases from J, the junction contained 10 bases not matched to a gene. The CDR3 sequence is 16 residues long. From germline, CDR1 is MNHEY and CDR2 SMNVEV (reference sequence). The CDR3 region is CASSPSWTGWTDTQYF. The CDR3 nucleotides are TGTGCCAGCAGTCCATCATGGACAGGGTGGACAGATACGCAGTATTTT.

This clonotype was seen ten or more times. This chain links TRBV19 with TRBJ1-1; D ambiguous. CDR1 LNHDA and CDR2 SQIVND come from the germline V gene (reference sequence). This CDR3 is built from 13 residues. Trimming pared 7 bases from V and 11 bases from J, leaving 20 bases between. DNA of the CDR3: TGTGCCAGTACAACATCGACCCTCAGCCAGGCTTTCTTT. It yields the protein CASTTSTLSQAFF. The full variable domain, rest sourced from reference TRBV19 and TRBJ1-1, is DGGITQSPKYLFRKEGQNVTLSCEQNLNHDAMYWYRQDPGQGLRLIYYSQIVNDFQKGDIAEGYSVSREKKESFPLTVTSAQKNPTAFYLCASTTSTLSQAFFGQGTRLTVV.